Below, one TCR beta chain is given with its context. The junction had 10 bases not matched to a gene; V was cut back by 4 bases and J by 3 bases. Per the germline V gene, CDR1 is SGHRS and CDR2 is YFSETQ. The CDR3 runs 16 residues. The data belong to a study of blood T cell repertoires in COVID-19. This table comes from immunoSEQ multiplex PCR, and its TCRdb copy is limited to in-frame clones, with some not included. This sample has some 340,000 clones; around 83% occur once, and the top ten carry almost 3%. Sequencing was performed on peripheral blood. This sequence was found in a man aged 25 to 40 with active or convalescent COVID-19. The V call is TRBV5-1, the J call TRBJ2-3, with 8 bases identical to TRBD2. This CDR3 reads CASSPNGAGVTDTQYF. CDR3 coding DNA: TGCGCCAGCAGCCCGAATGGAGCGGGGGTGACAGATACGCAGTATTTT.